A selection of T cell receptor beta chains follows, all from one sample in a study of shared T cell receptors in the human thymus. The method was immunoSEQ multiplex PCR; TCRdb's version includes in-frame clones alone and lacks a portion of them. This sample has hundreds of thousands of clones; 95% occur once, and the top ten carry about 0.02%. Input material: thymocytes. Receptors were obtained from a human donor. Both conserved end residues are part of each CDR3. The D gene is left open where the match is weak.

d_gene | j_gene | v_gene | CDR3aa | CDR3nt
TRBD1 | TRBJ2-6 | TRBV5-1 | CASSLAGQGVYGANVLTF | TGCGCCAGCAGCTTGGCGGGACAGGGTGTGTATGGGGCCAACGTCCTGACTTTC
- | TRBJ2-1 | TRBV2 | CASTDAGTRIGWRTGREWQFF | TGTGCCAGCACCGACGCAGGGACAAGGATTGGGTGGAGGACGGGACGGGAGTGGCAGTTCTTC
- | TRBJ1-1 | TRBV7-9 | CASRHRHRTAEAFF | TGTGCCAGCAGGCATCGACACCGAACGGCTGAAGCTTTCTTT
- | TRBJ2-5 | TRBV5-5 | CASSLERNQETQYF | TGTGCCAGCAGCTTGGAACGAAACCAAGAGACCCAGTACTTC
TRBD1 | TRBJ2-7 | TRBV28 | CASSLDDRVGLEQYF | TGTGCCAGCAGTTTAGACGACAGGGTAGGGTTGGAGCAGTACTTC
- | TRBJ2-3 | TRBV5-3 | CARSLVGGRGTDTQYF | TGTGCCAGAAGCTTGGTCGGGGGTAGGGGTACAGATACGCAGTATTTT
TRBD1 | TRBJ2-3 | TRBV28 | CASSRKSDRVEKDTQYF | TGTGCCAGCAGCCGGAAAAGCGACAGGGTCGAGAAAGATACGCAGTATTTT
TRBD2 | TRBJ2-1 | TRBV28 | CASSFTLAGSRHEQFF | TGTGCCAGCAGTTTTACCCTAGCGGGCTCTAGGCATGAGCAGTTCTTC
TRBD1 | TRBJ1-3 | TRBV2 | CASSEVSWGQHDSGNTIYF | TGTGCCAGCAGTGAAGTTTCTTGGGGACAGCACGACTCTGGAAACACCATATATTTT
- | TRBJ2-2 | TRBV15 | CATTGANTGELFF | TGTGCCACCACAGGGGCGAACACCGGGGAGCTGTTTTTT